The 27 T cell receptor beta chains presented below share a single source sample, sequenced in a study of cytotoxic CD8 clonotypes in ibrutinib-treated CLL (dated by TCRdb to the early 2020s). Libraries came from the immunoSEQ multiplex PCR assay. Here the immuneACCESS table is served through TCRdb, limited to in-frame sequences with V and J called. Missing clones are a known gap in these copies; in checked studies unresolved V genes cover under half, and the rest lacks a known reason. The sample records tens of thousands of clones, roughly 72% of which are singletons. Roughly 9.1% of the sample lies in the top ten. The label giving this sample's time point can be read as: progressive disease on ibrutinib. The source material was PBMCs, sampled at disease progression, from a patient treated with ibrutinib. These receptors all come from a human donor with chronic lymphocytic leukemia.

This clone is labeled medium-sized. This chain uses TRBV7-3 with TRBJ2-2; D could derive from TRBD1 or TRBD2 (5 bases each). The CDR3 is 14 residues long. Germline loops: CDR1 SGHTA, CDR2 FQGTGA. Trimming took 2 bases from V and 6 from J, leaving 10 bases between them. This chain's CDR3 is CASSLHQGAGELFF. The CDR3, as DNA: TGTGCCAGCAGCTTACATCAGGGAGCCGGGGAGCTGTTTTTT.

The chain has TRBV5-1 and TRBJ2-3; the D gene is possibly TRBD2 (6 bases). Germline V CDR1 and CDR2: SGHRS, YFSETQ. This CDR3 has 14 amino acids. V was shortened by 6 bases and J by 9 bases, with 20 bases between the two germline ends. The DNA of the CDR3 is TGCGCCAGCACCGGGACTCCGGAGTGGTACACGCAGTATTTT. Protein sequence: CASTGTPEWYTQYF.

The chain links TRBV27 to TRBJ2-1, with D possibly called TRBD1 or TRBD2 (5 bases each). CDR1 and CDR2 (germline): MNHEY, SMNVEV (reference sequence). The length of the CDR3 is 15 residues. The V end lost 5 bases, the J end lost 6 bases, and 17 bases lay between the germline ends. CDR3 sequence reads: CASSPRGRTGNEQFF. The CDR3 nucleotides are TGTGCCAGCAGTCCTCGGGGCCGGACGGGCAATGAGCAGTTCTTC.

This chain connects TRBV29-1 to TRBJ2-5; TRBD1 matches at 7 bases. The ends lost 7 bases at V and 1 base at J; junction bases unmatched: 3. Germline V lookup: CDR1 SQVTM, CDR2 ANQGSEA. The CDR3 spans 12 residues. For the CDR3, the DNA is TGCAGCGCAGGACAGGTCCAAGAGACCCAGTACTTC. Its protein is CSAGQVQETQYF.

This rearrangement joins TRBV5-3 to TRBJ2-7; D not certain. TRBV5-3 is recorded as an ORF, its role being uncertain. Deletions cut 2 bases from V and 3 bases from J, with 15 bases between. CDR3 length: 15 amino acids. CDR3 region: CARSFGRTERYEQYF. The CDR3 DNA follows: TGTGCCAGAAGCTTTGGCAGGACCGAACGCTACGAGCAGTACTTC.

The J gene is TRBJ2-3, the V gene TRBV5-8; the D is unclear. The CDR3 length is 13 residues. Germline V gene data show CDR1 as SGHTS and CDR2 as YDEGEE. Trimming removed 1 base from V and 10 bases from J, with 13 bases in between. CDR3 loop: CASSLMDFGAQYF. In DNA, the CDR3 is TGTGCCAGCAGCTTGATGGATTTTGGTGCGCAGTATTTT. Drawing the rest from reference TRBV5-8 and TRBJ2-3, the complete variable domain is EAGVTQSPTHLIKTRGQQATLRCSPISGHTSVYWYQQALGLGLQFLLWYDEGEERNRGNFPPRFSGRQFPNYSSELNVNALELEDSALYLCASSLMDFGAQYFGPGTRLTVL.

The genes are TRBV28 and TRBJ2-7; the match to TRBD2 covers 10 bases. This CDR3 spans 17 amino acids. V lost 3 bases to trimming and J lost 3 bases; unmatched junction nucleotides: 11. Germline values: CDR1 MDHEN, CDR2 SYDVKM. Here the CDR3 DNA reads TGTGCCAGCAGTTTTACGCTCGGTAGCGGGAGGAGCTACGAGCAGTACTTC. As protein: CASSFTLGSGRSYEQYF.

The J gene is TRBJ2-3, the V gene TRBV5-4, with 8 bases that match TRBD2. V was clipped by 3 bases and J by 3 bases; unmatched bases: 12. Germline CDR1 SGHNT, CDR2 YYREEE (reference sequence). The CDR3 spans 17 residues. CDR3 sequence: CASSSGRVRLSTDTQYF. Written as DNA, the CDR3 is TGTGCCAGCAGCTCCGGGAGGGTGAGGCTAAGTACAGATACGCAGTATTTT.

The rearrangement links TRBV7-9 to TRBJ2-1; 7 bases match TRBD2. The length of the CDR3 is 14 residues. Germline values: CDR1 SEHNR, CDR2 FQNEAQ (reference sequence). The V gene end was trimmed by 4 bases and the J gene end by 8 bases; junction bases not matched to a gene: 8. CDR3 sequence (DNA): TGTGCCAGCAGCTCCCCCATGGGGGGGTATGAGCAGTTCTTC. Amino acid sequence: CASSSPMGGYEQFF.

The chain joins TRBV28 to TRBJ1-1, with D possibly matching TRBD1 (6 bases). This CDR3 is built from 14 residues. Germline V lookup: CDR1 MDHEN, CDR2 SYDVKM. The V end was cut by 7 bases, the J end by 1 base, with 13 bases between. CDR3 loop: CASNLGHQNTEAFF. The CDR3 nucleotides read TGTGCCAGCAACCTGGGACACCAGAACACTGAAGCTTTCTTT.

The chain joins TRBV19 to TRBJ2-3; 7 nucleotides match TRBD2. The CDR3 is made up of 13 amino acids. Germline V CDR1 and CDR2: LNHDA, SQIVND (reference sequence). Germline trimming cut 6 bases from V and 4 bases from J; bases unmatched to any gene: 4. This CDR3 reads CASRTAGADTQYF. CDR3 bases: TGTGCCAGTAGAACGGCGGGAGCAGATACGCAGTATTTT.

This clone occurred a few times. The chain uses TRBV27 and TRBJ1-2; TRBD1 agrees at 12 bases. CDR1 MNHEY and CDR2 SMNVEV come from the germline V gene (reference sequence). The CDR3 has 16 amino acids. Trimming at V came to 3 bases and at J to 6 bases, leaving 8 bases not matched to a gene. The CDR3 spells CASSLHRDRGQNGYTF. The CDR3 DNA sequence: TGTGCCAGCAGTTTGCACCGGGACAGGGGGCAGAATGGCTACACCTTC.

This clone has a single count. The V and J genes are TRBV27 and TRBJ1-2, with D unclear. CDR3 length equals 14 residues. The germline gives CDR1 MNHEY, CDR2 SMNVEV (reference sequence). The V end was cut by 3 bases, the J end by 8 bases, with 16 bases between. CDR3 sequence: CASSFGRSGEGYTF. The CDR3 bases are TGTGCCAGCAGTTTCGGCAGGTCGGGCGAGGGCTACACCTTC.

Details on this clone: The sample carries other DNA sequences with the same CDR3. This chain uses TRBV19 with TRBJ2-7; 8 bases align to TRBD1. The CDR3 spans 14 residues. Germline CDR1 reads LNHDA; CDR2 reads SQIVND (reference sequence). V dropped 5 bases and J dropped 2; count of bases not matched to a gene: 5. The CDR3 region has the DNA TGTGCCAGTAGTCCAAGGGACAGGCCCTACGAGCAGTACTTC. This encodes CASSPRDRPYEQYF.

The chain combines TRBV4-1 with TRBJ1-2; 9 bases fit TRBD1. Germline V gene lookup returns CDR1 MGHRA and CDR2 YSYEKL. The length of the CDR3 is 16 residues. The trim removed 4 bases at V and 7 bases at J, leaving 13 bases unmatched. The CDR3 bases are TGCGCCAGCAGCCCGGGACAGGGAAGCATTGAGGGTGGCTACACCTTC. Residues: CASSPGQGSIEGGYTF.

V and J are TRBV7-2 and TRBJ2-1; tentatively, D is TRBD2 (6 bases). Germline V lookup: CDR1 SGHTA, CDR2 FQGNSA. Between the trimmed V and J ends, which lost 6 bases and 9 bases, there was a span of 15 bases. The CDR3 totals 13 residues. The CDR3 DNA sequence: TGTGCCAGCAGTAAGACTAGTTTTGGTGAGCAGTTCTTC. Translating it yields CASSKTSFGEQFF.

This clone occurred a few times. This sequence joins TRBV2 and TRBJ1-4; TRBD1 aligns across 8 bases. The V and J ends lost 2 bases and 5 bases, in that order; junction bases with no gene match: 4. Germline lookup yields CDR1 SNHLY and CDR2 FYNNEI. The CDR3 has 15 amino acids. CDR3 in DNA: TGTGCCAGCAGTGAAACCCGGACAGGGAATGAAAAACTGTTTTTT. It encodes CASSETRTGNEKLFF.

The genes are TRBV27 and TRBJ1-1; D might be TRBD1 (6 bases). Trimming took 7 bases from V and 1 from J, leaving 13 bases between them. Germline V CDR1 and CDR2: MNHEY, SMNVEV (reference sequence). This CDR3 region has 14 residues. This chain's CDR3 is CASNLQGGNTEAFF. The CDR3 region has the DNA TGTGCCAGCAATCTACAGGGCGGGAACACTGAAGCTTTCTTT.

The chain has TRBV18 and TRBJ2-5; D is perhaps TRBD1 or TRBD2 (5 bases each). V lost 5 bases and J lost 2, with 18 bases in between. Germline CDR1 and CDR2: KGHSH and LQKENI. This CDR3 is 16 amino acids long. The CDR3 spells CASSRGGPALQETQYF. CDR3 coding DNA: TGTGCCAGCTCAAGGGGCGGGCCAGCGCTACAAGAGACCCAGTACTTC.

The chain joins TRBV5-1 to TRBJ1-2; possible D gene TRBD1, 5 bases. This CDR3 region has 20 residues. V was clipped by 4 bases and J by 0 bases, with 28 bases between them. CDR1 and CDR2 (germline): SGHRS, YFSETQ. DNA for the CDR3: TGCGCCAGCAGCCCGGGGTTCGGGGCGCCCCTGGGGGAGACTAACTATGGCTACACCTTC. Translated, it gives CASSPGFGAPLGETNYGYTF. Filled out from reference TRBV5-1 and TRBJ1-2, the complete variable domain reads KAGVTQTPRYLIKTRGQQVTLSCSPISGHRSVSWYQQTPGQGLQFLFEYFSETQRNKGNFPGRFSGRQFSNSRSEMNVSTLELGDSALYLCASSPGFGAPLGETNYGYTFGSGTRLTVV.

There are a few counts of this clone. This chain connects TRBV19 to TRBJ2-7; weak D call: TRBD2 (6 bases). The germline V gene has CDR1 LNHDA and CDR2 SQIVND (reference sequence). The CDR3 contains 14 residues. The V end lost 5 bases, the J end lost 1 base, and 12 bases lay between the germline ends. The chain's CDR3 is CASSYQGTSYEQYF. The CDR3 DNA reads TGTGCCAGTAGTTACCAAGGGACTTCCTACGAGCAGTACTTC. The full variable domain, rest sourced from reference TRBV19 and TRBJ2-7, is DGGITQSPKYLFRKEGQNVTLSCEQNLNHDAMYWYRQDPGQGLRLIYYSQIVNDFQKGDIAEGYSVSREKKESFPLTVTSAQKNPTAFYLCASSYQGTSYEQYFGPGTRLTVT.

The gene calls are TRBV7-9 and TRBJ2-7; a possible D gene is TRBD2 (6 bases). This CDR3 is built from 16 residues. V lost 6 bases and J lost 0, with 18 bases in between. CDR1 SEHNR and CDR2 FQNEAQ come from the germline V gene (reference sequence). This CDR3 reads CASRTGGRGISYEQYF. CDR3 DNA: TGTGCCAGCAGGACCGGGGGAAGGGGTATCTCCTACGAGCAGTACTTC. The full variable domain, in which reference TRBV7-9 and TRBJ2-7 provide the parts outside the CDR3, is DTGVSQNPRHKITKRGQNVTFRCDPISEHNRLYWYRQTLGQGPEFLTYFQNEAQLEKSRLLSDRFSAERPKGSFSTLEIQRTEQGDSAMYLCASRTGGRGISYEQYFGPGTRLTVT.

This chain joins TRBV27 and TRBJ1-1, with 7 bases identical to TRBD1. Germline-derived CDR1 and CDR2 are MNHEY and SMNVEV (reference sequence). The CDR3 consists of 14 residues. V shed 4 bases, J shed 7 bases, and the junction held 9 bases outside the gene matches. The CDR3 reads CASSSSPYRGEAFF. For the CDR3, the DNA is TGTGCCAGCAGTTCATCACCTTACAGGGGTGAAGCTTTCTTT.

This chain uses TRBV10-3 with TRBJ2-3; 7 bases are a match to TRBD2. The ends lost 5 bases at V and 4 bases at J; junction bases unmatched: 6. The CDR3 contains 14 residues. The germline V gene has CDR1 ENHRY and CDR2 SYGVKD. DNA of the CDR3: TGTGCCATCAGTCCTCCCAGCGGGGCAGATACGCAGTATTTT. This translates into CAISPPSGADTQYF.

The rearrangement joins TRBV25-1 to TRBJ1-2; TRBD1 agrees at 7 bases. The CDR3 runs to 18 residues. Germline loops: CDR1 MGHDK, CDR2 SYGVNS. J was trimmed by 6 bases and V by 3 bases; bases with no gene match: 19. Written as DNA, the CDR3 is TGTGCCAGCAGTGAGCGGGTCATACGGATAGGGGGCTGGAATGGCTACACCTTC. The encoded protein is CASSERVIRIGGWNGYTF.

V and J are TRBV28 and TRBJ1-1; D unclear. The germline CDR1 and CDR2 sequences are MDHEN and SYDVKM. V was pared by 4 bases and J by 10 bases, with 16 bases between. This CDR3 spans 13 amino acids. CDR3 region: CASSSMAPARAFF. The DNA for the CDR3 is TGTGCCAGCAGTTCAATGGCCCCCGCCCGAGCTTTCTTT.

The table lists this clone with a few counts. CDR3 in amino acids: CASSPWGEMDEKLFF. In DNA form, the CDR3 reads TGTGCCAGCTCACCATGGGGGGAGATGGATGAAAAACTGTTTTTT. This chain joins TRBV18 and TRBJ1-4; maybe TRBD1 (5 bases). Trimming took 2 bases from V and 6 from J, leaving 13 bases between them. Germline-derived CDR1 and CDR2 are KGHSH and LQKENI. This CDR3 region has 15 residues.